Listed here is a single T cell receptor beta chain. The source of the sample is a study of blood T cell repertoires in COVID-19. At the level of the study: Sources were T cells, B-cell-depleted T cells, or PBMCs; the material itself was cDNA or gDNA.

Per the original data handling: From reference gene primer amplification, estimates of nucleated cell counts were derived. The repertoire was sequenced with immunoSEQ multiplex PCR; TCRdb's copy has only in-frame clones and lacks some. V, J and clone size are taken as reported in that table, and D and trimming were inferred from the DNA itself. The sample holds around 67,000 clones, about 89% seen once. The sample taken for sequencing was peripheral blood. This clonotype originated in a middle-aged man with active COVID-19.

The CDR3 DNA is TGCGCCAGCAGCTCGACCGCGACCGGGAGCTCCTACGAGCAGTACTTC. This sequence encodes CASSSTATGSSYEQYF. The chain joins TRBV5-1 to TRBJ2-7; weak D call: TRBD2 (6 bases). CDR1 is SGHRS, CDR2 YFSETQ, per germline. The CDR3 runs to 16 residues. With 3 bases removed from V and 0 bases from J, the gap between germline ends came to 16 bases.